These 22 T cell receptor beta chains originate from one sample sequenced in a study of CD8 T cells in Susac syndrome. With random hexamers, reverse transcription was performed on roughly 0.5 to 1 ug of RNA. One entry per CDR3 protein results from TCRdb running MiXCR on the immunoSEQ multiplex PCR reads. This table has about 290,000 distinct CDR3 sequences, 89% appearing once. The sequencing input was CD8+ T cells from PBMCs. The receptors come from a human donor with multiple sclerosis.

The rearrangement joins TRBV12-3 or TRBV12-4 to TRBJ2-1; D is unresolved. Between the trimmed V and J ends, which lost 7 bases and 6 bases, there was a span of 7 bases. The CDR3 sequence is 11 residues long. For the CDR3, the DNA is TGTGCCAGCACCCACACCAATGAGCAGTTCTTC. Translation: CASTHTNEQFF.

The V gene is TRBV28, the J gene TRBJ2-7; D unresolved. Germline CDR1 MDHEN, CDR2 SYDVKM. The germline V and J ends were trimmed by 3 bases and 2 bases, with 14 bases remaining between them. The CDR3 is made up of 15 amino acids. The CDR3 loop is CASSLMLGFTYEQYF. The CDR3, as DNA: TGTGCCAGCAGTTTGATGCTGGGATTTACCTACGAGCAGTACTTC.

The DNA for the CDR3 is TGCGCCAGCAGCCTAAACAGGGGGCTGGGGGAGCTGTTTTTT. Its translation is CASSLNRGLGELFF. The V gene is TRBV5-1, the J gene TRBJ2-2, with 9 nucleotides matching TRBD1. Germline CDR1 is SGHRS and CDR2 is YFSETQ. The CDR3 is 14 amino acids. The ends lost 4 bases at V and 8 bases at J; junction bases unmatched: 6.

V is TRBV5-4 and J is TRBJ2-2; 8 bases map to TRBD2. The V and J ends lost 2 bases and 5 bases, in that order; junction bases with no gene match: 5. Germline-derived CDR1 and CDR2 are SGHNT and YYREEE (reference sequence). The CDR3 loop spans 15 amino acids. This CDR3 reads CASSFVRGRTGELFF. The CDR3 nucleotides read TGTGCCAGCAGCTTTGTGCGCGGGAGGACCGGGGAGCTGTTTTTT.

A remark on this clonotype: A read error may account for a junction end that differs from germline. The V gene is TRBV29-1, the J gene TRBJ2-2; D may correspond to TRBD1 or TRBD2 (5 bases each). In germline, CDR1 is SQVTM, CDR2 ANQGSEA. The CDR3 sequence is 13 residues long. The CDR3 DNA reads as TGCAGCGTGGAGACAGCGAACACCGGGGAGCCGTTTTTT. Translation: CSVETANTGEPFF.

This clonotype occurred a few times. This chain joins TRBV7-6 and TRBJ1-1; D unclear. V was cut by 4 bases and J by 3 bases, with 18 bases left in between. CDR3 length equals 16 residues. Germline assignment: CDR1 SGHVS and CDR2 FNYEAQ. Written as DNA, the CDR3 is TGTGCCAGCAGCTCCGAGGTTGGCCGGGGATACACTGAAGCTTTCTTT. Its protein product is CASSSEVGRGYTEAFF.

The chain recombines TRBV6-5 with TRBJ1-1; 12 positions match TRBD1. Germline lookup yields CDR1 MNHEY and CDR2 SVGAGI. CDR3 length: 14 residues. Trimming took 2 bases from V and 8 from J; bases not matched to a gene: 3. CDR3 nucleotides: TGTGCCAGCAGTTACCCCGGGACAGGGGGCGAAGCTTTCTTT. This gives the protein CASSYPGTGGEAFF.

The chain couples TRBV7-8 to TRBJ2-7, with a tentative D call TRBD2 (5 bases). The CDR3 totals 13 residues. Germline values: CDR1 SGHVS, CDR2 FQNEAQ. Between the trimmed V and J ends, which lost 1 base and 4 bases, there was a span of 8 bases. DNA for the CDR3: TGTGCCAGCAGCTTAGGACTACAATACGAGCAGTACTTC. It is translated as CASSLGLQYEQYF. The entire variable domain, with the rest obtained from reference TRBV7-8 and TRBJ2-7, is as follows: GAGVSQSPRYKVAKRGQDVALRCDPISGHVSLFWYQQALGQGPEFLTYFQNEAQLDKSGLPSDRFFAERPEGSVSTLKIQRTQQEDSAVYLCASSLGLQYEQYFGPGTRLTVT.

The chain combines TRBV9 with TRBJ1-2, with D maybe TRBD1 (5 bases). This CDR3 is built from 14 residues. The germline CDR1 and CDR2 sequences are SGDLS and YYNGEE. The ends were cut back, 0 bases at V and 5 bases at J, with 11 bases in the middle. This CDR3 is CASSVGGATYGYTF. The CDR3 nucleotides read TGTGCCAGCAGCGTAGGAGGGGCTACGTATGGCTACACCTTC.

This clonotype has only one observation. The CDR3 loop is CASSFGQGIIQPQHF. In DNA form, the CDR3 reads TGCGCCAGCAGCTTCGGACAGGGAATTATTCAGCCCCAGCATTTT. The J gene is TRBJ1-5, the V gene TRBV4-1; 8 bases agree with TRBD1. CDR3 length equals 15 residues. Germline loops: CDR1 MGHRA, CDR2 YSYEKL. V lost 5 bases and J lost 6; bases outside the gene matches: 9.

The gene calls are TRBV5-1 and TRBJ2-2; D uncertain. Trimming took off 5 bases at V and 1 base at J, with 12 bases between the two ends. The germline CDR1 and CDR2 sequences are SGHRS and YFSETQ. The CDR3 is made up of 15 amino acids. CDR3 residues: CASSETWGNTGELFF. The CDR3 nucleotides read TGCGCCAGCAGTGAAACTTGGGGGAACACCGGGGAGCTGTTTTTT.

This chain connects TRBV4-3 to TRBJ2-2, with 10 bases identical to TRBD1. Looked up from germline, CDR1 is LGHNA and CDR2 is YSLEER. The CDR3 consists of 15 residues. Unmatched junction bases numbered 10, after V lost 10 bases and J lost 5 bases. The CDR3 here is CATRGTGAGTGELFF. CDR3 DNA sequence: TGCGCCACCCGGGGGACAGGGGCGGGAACCGGGGAGCTGTTTTTT.

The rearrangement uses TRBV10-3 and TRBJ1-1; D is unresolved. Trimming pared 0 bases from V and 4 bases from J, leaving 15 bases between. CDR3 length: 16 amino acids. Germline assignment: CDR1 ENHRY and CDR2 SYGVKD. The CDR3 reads CAISESTAGIGTEAFF. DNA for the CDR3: TGTGCCATCAGTGAGTCGACGGCGGGGATCGGCACTGAAGCTTTCTTT.

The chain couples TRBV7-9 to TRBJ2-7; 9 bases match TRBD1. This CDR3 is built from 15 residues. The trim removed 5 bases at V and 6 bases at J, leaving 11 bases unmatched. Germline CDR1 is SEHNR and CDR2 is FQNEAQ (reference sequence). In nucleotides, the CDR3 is TGTGCCAGCAGCCGCCGCTCACAGGGGGCCACCGAGCAGTACTTC. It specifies CASSRRSQGATEQYF.

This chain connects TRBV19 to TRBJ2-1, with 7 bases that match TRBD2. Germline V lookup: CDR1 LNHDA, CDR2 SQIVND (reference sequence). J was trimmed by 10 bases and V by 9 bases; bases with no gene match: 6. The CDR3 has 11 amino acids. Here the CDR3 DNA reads TGTGCCAGCGTGTCCGGGGGGGAGCAGTTCTTC. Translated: CASVSGGEQFF.

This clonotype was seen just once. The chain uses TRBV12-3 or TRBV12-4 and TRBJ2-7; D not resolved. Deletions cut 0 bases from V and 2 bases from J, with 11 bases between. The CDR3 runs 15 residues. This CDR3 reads CASSLAPGRAYEQYF. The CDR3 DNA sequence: TGTGCCAGCAGTTTAGCGCCGGGCCGAGCCTACGAGCAGTACTTC.

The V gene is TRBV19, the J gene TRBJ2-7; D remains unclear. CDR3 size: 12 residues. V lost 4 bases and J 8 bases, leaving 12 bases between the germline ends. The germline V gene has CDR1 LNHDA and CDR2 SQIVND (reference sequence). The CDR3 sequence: CASSTGPGKQYF. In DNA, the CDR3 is TGTGCCAGTAGTACCGGACCGGGTAAGCAGTACTTC.

The DNA for the CDR3 is TGTGCCAGTAGCTACCGACAATCCGATGAGCAGTTCTTC. Translating it yields CASSYRQSDEQFF. The V gene is TRBV19, the J gene TRBJ2-1, with D uncertain. Germline assignment: CDR1 LNHDA and CDR2 SQIVND (reference sequence). V was cut by 6 bases and J by 8 bases, with 14 bases left in between. The CDR3 consists of 13 residues.

The CDR3 sequence: CASRTTGKKYNTGELFF. The CDR3 coding sequence is TGTGCCAGCAGGACCACAGGGAAAAAATACAACACCGGGGAGCTGTTTTTT. The chain uses TRBV27 and TRBJ2-2; possibly TRBD1 for D (6 bases). CDR1 MNHEY and CDR2 SMNVEV come from the germline V gene (reference sequence). This CDR3 has 17 residues. V shed 6 bases and J shed 2 bases, with 19 bases lying between them.

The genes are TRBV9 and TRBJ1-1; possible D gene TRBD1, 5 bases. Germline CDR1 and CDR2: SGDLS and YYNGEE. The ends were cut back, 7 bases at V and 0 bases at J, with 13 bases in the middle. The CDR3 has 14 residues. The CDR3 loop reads CASGAGFVNTEAFF. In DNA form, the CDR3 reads TGTGCCAGCGGGGCGGGGTTCGTGAACACTGAAGCTTTCTTT.

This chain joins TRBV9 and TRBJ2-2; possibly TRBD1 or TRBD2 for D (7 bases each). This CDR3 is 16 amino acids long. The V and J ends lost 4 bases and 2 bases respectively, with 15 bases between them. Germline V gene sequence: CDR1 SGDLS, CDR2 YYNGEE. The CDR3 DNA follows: TGTGCCAGCAGCCCAGGGGGGGTCCCAAACACCGGGGAGCTGTTTTTT. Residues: CASSPGGVPNTGELFF.

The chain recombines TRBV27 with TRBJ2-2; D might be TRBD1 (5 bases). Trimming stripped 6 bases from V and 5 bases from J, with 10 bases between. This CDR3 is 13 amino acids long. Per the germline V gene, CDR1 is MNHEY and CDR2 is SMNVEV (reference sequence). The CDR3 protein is CASRARGTGELFF. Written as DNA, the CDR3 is TGTGCCAGCAGGGCTAGGGGAACCGGGGAGCTGTTTTTT.